This T cell receptor (beta chain) was captured in a study of identical twins. The germline V gene has CDR1 SGDLS and CDR2 YYNGEE. Trimming took 0 bases from V and 4 from J; bases not matched to a gene: 0. There are 14 residues in the CDR3. In this sample, this clonotype turned up a few times. Its target is not known. A single record per CDR3 protein comes from TCRdb applying MiXCR to the 5' RACE reads. The profile shows roughly 500,000 distinct CDR3 sequences, roughly a fifth of them singletons. General study results and limits: Partial confounding of zero-insertion analyses by invariant MAIT and iNKT cells was possible.

These data are also associated with another study on T cells expressing NK-cell markers. That paper adds: More than five of the donors carried dominant NKG2C+ clonotypes that took up roughly 1.0-8% of their CD8+ T cells.

Sequencing was done on a sample of CD4+ T cells sorted from blood. The chain couples TRBV9 to TRBJ2-5; 10 nucleotides match TRBD1. The receptor was derived from a woman between 18 and 29 years old in good health. Here the CDR3 DNA reads TGTGCCAGCAGCGTAGGACAGGGGGCAGAGACCCAGTACTTC. Translated, it gives CASSVGQGAETQYF. The full variable domain, in which reference TRBV9 and TRBJ2-5 provide the parts outside the CDR3, is DSGVTQTPKHLITATGQRVTLRCSPRSGDLSVYWYQQSLDQGLQFLIQYYNGEERAKGNILERFSAQQFPDLHSELNLSSLELGDSALYFCASSVGQGAETQYFGPGTRLLVL.